These 3 T cell receptor beta chains were sequenced from one sample in a study of blood T cell repertoires in COVID-19. Data came from immunoSEQ multiplex PCR; TCRdb stores just in-frame clones and leaves some out. The repertoire holds fewer than 200,000 clones, with approximately 84% as singletons. What was sequenced was peripheral blood. The source of these receptors is a woman aged 80 or over with COVID-19, enrolled during active disease.

V and J are TRBV18 and TRBJ1-1, with TRBD1 as a possible D gene (6 bases). The CDR3 has 15 amino acids. Per the germline V gene, CDR1 is KGHSH and CDR2 is LQKENI. The V end lost 0 bases, the J end lost 4 bases, and 12 bases lay between the germline ends. The CDR3 spells CASSPPWGRGTEAFF. The CDR3, as DNA: TGTGCCAGCTCACCACCTTGGGGGCGCGGCACTGAAGCTTTCTTT.

This clone has just one count. The chain joins TRBV21-1 to TRBJ2-7; the table's D call, TRBD2, was not checked against the DNA. TRBV21-1 is listed as a pseudogene. The CDR3 runs 13 residues. The CDR3 spells CATIRGFAYEQYF. The CDR3 nucleotides are TGTGCCACCATCAGAGGGTTCGCCTACGAGCAGTACTTC.

The J gene is TRBJ1-1, the V gene TRBV5-1; 7 bases fit TRBD1. The V gene's germline CDR1 is SGHRS and CDR2 YFSETQ. The J segment lost 3 bases and the V segment lost 5 bases, leaving 4 bases of the junction unmatched. The CDR3 sequence is 13 residues long. CDR3 nucleotides: TGCGCCAGCAGGACAGGGCCCGACACTGAAGCTTTCTTT. As protein: CASRTGPDTEAFF.